This note documents a single T cell receptor (beta chain) sequence. Trimming removed 6 bases from V and 4 bases from J, with 19 bases in between. The CDR3 covers 15 residues. CDR1 and CDR2 (germline): MNHNY, SVGAGI (reference sequence). This entry belongs to a study of shared clonotypes between healthy human individuals. Running of the assay took place at deep level. Methods used by the authors: Owing to the provision of junction-only sequences devoid of quality scores by immunoSEQ, filtering differed. Sequencing used immunoSEQ multiplex PCR; TCRdb keeps in-frame clones, though not all of them. V and J calls plus clone size are reproduced from that table; the DNA served to infer D and trimming. The profile shows fewer than 2.5 million clones, roughly 93% of them singletons.

This rearrangement joins TRBV6-6 to TRBJ2-7, with D possibly being TRBD1 or TRBD2 (5 bases each). Material: naive CD4+ T cells from PBMCs. The subset denotes: CD45RA+ positively selected. The sequence came from a man aged 18 to 29 in good health. Some clones in this sample may be carry-over from other donors' samples. The chain's CDR3 is CASRTGPGLGYEQYF. The CDR3 DNA follows: TGTGCCAGCAGAACAGGTCCGGGGCTGGGATACGAGCAGTACTTC.